These T cell receptor beta chains were read from a single sample in a study of control samples from healthy donors and cancer patients. The protocol was immunoSEQ multiplex PCR, while the TCRdb copy is restricted to in-frame clones and leaves out a portion. Of 100,000 to 150,000 clones detected, more than 85% appear once; the ten largest clones hold 1.5% to 2%. Sequencing input: blood. The origin of the receptors is a man between 18 and 29 years old in good health. CDR3s include the opening cysteine and the closing phenylalanine or tryptophan. Fields, in order: clone size, V gene, D gene, J gene, CDR3 DNA, CDR3 protein. D genes are given only for firm matches. Clone size, where shown, is once, few, many, or a class for clones that have expanded.

>few|TRBV6-6|-|TRBJ2-7
TGTGCCAGCAGTCGTACAGGGATGGGCGAGCAGTACTTC
CASSRTGMGEQYF
>-|TRBV15|-|TRBJ1-1
TGTGCCACCAGCAGTTCAGGGAACACTGAAGCTTTCTTT
CATSSSGNTEAFF
>-|TRBV11-2|TRBD2|TRBJ2-3
TGTGCCAGCAGCTTCAGCGGGAGGGCCCAAGATACGCAGTATTTT
CASSFSGRAQDTQYF
>-|TRBV7-6|-|TRBJ2-7
TGTGCCAGCAGCATCAGTAGGGGGGACCAGATTCAAGGGGCCGAGCAGTACTTC
CASSISRGDQIQGAEQYF
>-|TRBV10-3|-|TRBJ1-6
TGTGCCATCAGCTACGCAGGGCGGGCCTATAATTCACCCCTCCACTTT
CAISYAGRAYNSPLHF
>-|TRBV7-9|TRBD2|TRBJ2-3
TGTGCCAGCAGCAAACTAGCGGGGATTATAACAAGCACAGATACGCAGTATTTT
CASSKLAGIITSTDTQYF
>once|TRBV28|TRBD1|TRBJ2-1
TGTGCCAGCAGTTTGGCAGGGGGCGCGGTGCATGAGCAGTTCTTC
CASSLAGGAVHEQFF
>-|TRBV15|TRBD1|TRBJ1-2
TGTGCCACCAGCAGAGATCTAGTGGGAGGGGGCGCTGGCTACACCTTC
CATSRDLVGGGAGYTF
>-|TRBV7-8|TRBD1|TRBJ1-2
TGTGCCAGCAGCTCCTATCTTCCGGGACAGGCCAACTATGGCTACACCTTC
CASSSYLPGQANYGYTF
>-|TRBV3-1/TRBV3-2|-|TRBJ2-3
TGTGCCAGCAGCCAAGACGTATCAGTGGGGGGAAGCACAGATACGCAGTATTTT
CASSQDVSVGGSTDTQYF
>-|TRBV6-5|-|TRBJ2-6
TGTGCCACTGGGACCCCGTCTGGGGCCAACGTCCTGACTTTC
CATGTPSGANVLTF
>-|TRBV18|-|TRBJ1-5
TGTGCCAGCTCACTTCAGGGAAACGGTCAGCCCCAGCATTTT
CASSLQGNGQPQHF
>-|TRBV10-3|TRBD1|TRBJ1-2
TGTGCCATCAGGCTCGGGACAGGGGAATATGGCTACACCTTC
CAIRLGTGEYGYTF
>-|TRBV5-6|-|TRBJ1-2
TGTGCCAGCAGCTTGGTGGAGAAGGGTGGCTACACCTTC
CASSLVEKGGYTF
>-|TRBV18|TRBD1|TRBJ1-1
TGTGCCAGCTCACAGGGACAGGGCCGGGACACTGAAGCTTTCTTT
CASSQGQGRDTEAFF
>-|TRBV6-4|TRBD2|TRBJ2-5
TGTGCCAGCTCCCCCCCAGCGTCCGGGAGGAGTCAAGAGACCCAGTACTTC
CASSPPASGRSQETQYF
>-|TRBV29-1|-|TRBJ1-2
TGCAGCGTTGAACCCACTACGGGACACCCTGGCTACACCTTC
CSVEPTTGHPGYTF
>-|TRBV11-3|TRBD2|TRBJ2-1
TGTGCCAGCAGCCCGGGGGGACTAGCGGGAGTTACGGACAATGAGCAGTTCTTC
CASSPGGLAGVTDNEQFF
>-|TRBV6-5|TRBD1|TRBJ1-4
TGTGCCAGCAGTTGGGACAGAAAGAATGAAAAACTGTTTTTT
CASSWDRKNEKLFF
>-|TRBV29-1|-|TRBJ1-1
TGCAGCGTTGGGAGGGGAGGTGAAGCTTTCTTT
CSVGRGGEAFF
>-|TRBV4-1|TRBD2|TRBJ2-7
TGCGCCAGCAGCTTATCGACTAGCGGTGCTTACGAGCAGTACTTC
CASSLSTSGAYEQYF
>-|TRBV19|-|TRBJ2-7
TGTGCCAGTAGTCCGGGACGGATCTCCTACGAGCAGTACTTC
CASSPGRISYEQYF
>-|TRBV27|-|TRBJ2-7
TGTGCCAGCAGTTTAAATCCCCCACTTTTCCACGAGCAGTACTTC
CASSLNPPLFHEQYF
>-|TRBV7-9|TRBD2|TRBJ2-2
TGTGCCAGCAGCTCCTTAGCGGGAGATGGCGGGGAGCTGTTTTTT
CASSSLAGDGGELFF
>once|TRBV30|TRBD2|TRBJ2-3
TGTGCCTGGACCGCTAGCGGGAACACAGATACGCAGTATTTT
CAWTASGNTDTQYF
>-|TRBV5-5|-|TRBJ2-7
TGTGCCAGCAGCTTGTCAGTACCAGGCTACGAGCAGTACTTC
CASSLSVPGYEQYF
>once|TRBV5-1|TRBD1|TRBJ1-5
TGCGCCAGCAGCACCGGACAGGGGGCGGATCAGCCCCAGCATTTT
CASSTGQGADQPQHF
>-|TRBV4-1|-|TRBJ1-1
TGCGCCAGCAGCCAAGGCGGACGGGAAGCTTTCTTT
CASSQGGREAFF
>-|TRBV6-2/TRBV6-3|TRBD2|TRBJ2-3
TGTGCCAGCAGTCACGGGACTAGAGCCCAACCTCATACGCAGTATTTT
CASSHGTRAQPHTQYF
>-|TRBV11-2|-|TRBJ2-7
TGTGCCAGCAGCTTCGGGCGGAGCTCCTACGAGCAGTACTTC
CASSFGRSSYEQYF
>-|TRBV25-1|-|TRBJ1-3
TGTGCCAGCAGTGAAGACAGGCCCAGAGGAAACACCATATATTTT
CASSEDRPRGNTIYF
>-|TRBV5-1|TRBD2|TRBJ2-7
TGCGCCAGCAGCTTGGAGGCAGGGACTAGCGGGAGGGCGAGGCAGTACTTC
CASSLEAGTSGRARQYF
>once|TRBV7-2|-|TRBJ1-5
TGTGCCAGCAGCTTAGTTTGGCAGGGGTGGCAGCCCCAGCATTTT
CASSLVWQGWQPQHF
>-|TRBV5-4|TRBD1|TRBJ1-4
TGTGCCAGCAGCTTGGCAGGGGGGGCAGAAAAACTGTTTTTT
CASSLAGGAEKLFF
>-|TRBV2|-|TRBJ1-2
TGTGCCAGCAGCTTAAACCAGGAACCCTATGGCTACACCTTC
CASSLNQEPYGYTF
>few|TRBV12-3/TRBV12-4|-|TRBJ1-2
TGTGCCAGCCGGCTGGGGGGCGGCTATGGCTACACCTTC
CASRLGGGYGYTF
>-|TRBV25-1|-|TRBJ1-2
TGTGCCAGCAGTGAATCTCATATGCCCGCTTGGGGCTACACCTTC
CASSESHMPAWGYTF
>once|TRBV2|TRBD2|TRBJ2-5
TGTGCCAGCAGATACGGACTAGCGGGAGGAAAGACCCAGTACTTC
CASRYGLAGGKTQYF
>-|TRBV6-2/TRBV6-3|-|TRBJ2-5
TGTGCCAGCAGTTACAGTGGCCTTAATGGAAAGACCCAGTACTTC
CASSYSGLNGKTQYF
>-|TRBV15|-|TRBJ1-5
TGTGCCACCAGCAGAGAAGGGGGGGATCAGCCCCAGCATTTT
CATSREGGDQPQHF
>-|TRBV28|-|TRBJ1-5
TGTGCCAGCAGTTTATTGACGAGGACCCAGCATTTT
CASSLLTRTQHF
>-|TRBV6-1|-|TRBJ2-1
TGTGCCAGCAGTGAAGCGGGGGACATAGAGCAGTTCTTC
CASSEAGDIEQFF
>-|TRBV2|-|TRBJ1-2
TGTGCCATCTATGGGGGCGTCCTTGGCTACACCTTC
CAIYGGVLGYTF
>-|TRBV16|-|TRBJ2-1
TGTGCCAGCAGCCTGGACCAAGGACCTTACAATGAGCAGTTCTTC
CASSLDQGPYNEQFF
>-|TRBV11-2|TRBD1|TRBJ1-3
TGTGCCAGCAGCCCGTCGGGACAGGGGGCAACTGGAAACACCATATATTTT
CASSPSGQGATGNTIYF
>-|TRBV12-3/TRBV12-4|-|TRBJ1-5
TGTGCCAGCAGTTTTGGTCAGCCCCAGCATTTT
CASSFGQPQHF
>-|TRBV6-6|TRBD2|TRBJ2-4
TGTGCCAGCAGTCGCAACTACCGAGCGGGGGTAGCCAAAAACATTCAGTACTTC
CASSRNYRAGVAKNIQYF
>-|TRBV28|TRBD1|TRBJ1-6
TGTGCCAGCAGCCCTCCCCTCCAGACAGGGCCCCACTTT
CASSPPLQTGPHF
>-|TRBV10-3|TRBD1|TRBJ1-4
TGTGCCATCAGCCGCGACAGGGATGGGAATGAAAAACTGTTTTTT
CAISRDRDGNEKLFF
>-|TRBV20-1|-|TRBJ2-6
TGCAGTGCTAGTCTCAGGGCTTCTGGGGCCAACGTCCTGACTTTC
CSASLRASGANVLTF
>-|TRBV7-9|TRBD2|TRBJ2-7
TGTGCCAGCAGCTTAGATGCTAGCGGTCGCTCCTACGAGCAGTACTTC
CASSLDASGRSYEQYF
>-|TRBV6-5|TRBD1|TRBJ2-7
TGTGCCAGCAGCGCTAGGGGGCCCTACGAGCAGTACTTC
CASSARGPYEQYF
>-|TRBV12-3/TRBV12-4|-|TRBJ1-5
TGTGCCAGCAGTTCGGACGGGCAGCCCCAGCATTTT
CASSSDGQPQHF
>-|TRBV25-1|-|TRBJ1-1
TGTGCCAGCAGTGAATATATGGGGTACACTGAAGCTTTCTTT
CASSEYMGYTEAFF
>-|TRBV7-2|TRBD1|TRBJ2-4
TGTGCCAGCAGCTTAGTGGGGACAGGTGCCAAAAACATTCAGTACTTC
CASSLVGTGAKNIQYF
>-|TRBV2|TRBD2|TRBJ2-3
TGTGCCAGCAGTACAAAACTCCTCCCCGGGACTAGCGGGAGCTGGGGGACAGATACGCAGTATTTT
CASSTKLLPGTSGSWGTDTQYF
>-|TRBV5-1|-|TRBJ1-2
TGCGCCAGCGGTTACGATTTAAACTATGGCTACACCTTC
CASGYDLNYGYTF
>-|TRBV13|TRBD2|TRBJ2-1
TGTGCCAGCAGCTTAGGATCACTAGCGGGAGGGCCGTACAATGAGCAGTTCTTC
CASSLGSLAGGPYNEQFF
>-|TRBV24-1|-|TRBJ2-1
TGTGCCACCAGTGACGGAACTAGGGACGGGAACTACAATGAGCAGTTCTTC
CATSDGTRDGNYNEQFF
>-|TRBV11-2|TRBD1|TRBJ2-4
TGTGCCAGCAGTGATGACAGGGGGGGACACATTCAGTACTTC
CASSDDRGGHIQYF